This T cell receptor beta chain was retrieved from a study of CD8+ T cells in alopecia areata. This clone was seen only once. Its specificity is unknown. The investigators collected lesional scalp punch biopsies and peripheral blood from alopecia areata patients. Following RNA extraction, reverse transcription yielded cDNA that acted as the sequencing template. The repertoire was sequenced with immunoSEQ multiplex PCR; TCRdb's copy has only in-frame clones and lacks some. The table lists 120,000 to 150,000 clones, 40% to 50% of them singletons. Germline CDR1 is SGHRS and CDR2 is YFSETQ. The CDR3 covers 14 residues. V trimming: 4 bases; J trimming: 4 bases; junction bases outside the gene matches: 7. Findings of the study overall: Normal scalp had lower clonality than lesional scalp, with alopecia totalis/universalis lesions showing this most strongly.

The TCR originated in a human donor with alopecia areata. What was sequenced was CD4+ T cells sorted from blood. The chain employs TRBV5-1 and TRBJ2-5; the match to TRBD1 covers 7 bases. The CDR3 nucleotides are TGCGCCAGCAGCACCGACAGGGAAGGAGAGACCCAGTACTTC. Its translation is CASSTDREGETQYF.